The 32 T cell receptor beta chains below come from one sample, sequenced in a study of vaccination and CD4 T cells after COVID-19. An Oncomine TCR Beta short-read assay was used to sequence the DNA from cultured CD4+ T cells. TCRdb re-derived calls from the PCR reads in MiXCR, one entry per CDR3 protein. The data contain fewer than 20,000 distinct CDR3 sequences, around 45% of them singletons. Their recognized antigens are unknown. The treatment is: roughly 11-day PBMC culture with coronavirus spike peptide pools or control peptides (ViraFEST assay). This sample comprised CD4+ T cells from blood, cultured in vitro, obtained after SARS-CoV-2 vaccination. Receptor source: a human donor who had recovered from COVID-19.

This clonotype was picked up a small number of times. This chain connects TRBV20-1 to TRBJ1-5; the D is unclear. V lost 0 bases and J 9 bases, leaving 24 bases between the germline ends. Germline values: CDR1 DFQATT, CDR2 SNEGSKA (reference sequence). CDR3 size: 17 residues. CDR3 in amino acids: CSARDPTSRSGPRPQHF. CDR3 bases: TGCAGTGCTAGAGATCCCACGAGTAGGTCGGGTCCCCGGCCCCAGCATTTT.

This clonotype was seen a handful of times. The V and J genes are TRBV20-1 and TRBJ1-5, with TRBD1 as a possible D gene (5 bases). The germline V and J ends were trimmed by 5 bases and 0 bases, with 11 bases remaining between them. CDR1 and CDR2 from the germline V gene are DFQATT and SNEGSKA (reference sequence). This CDR3 spans 14 amino acids. CDR3 region: CSAALGGSNQPQHF. Written as DNA, the CDR3 is TGCAGTGCTGCTTTGGGGGGTAGCAATCAGCCCCAGCATTTT.

This clonotype was found a few times. This chain joins TRBV28 and TRBJ1-1; 8 bases match TRBD1. Germline-derived CDR1 and CDR2 are MDHEN and SYDVKM. The CDR3 is made up of 16 amino acids. Losses at the gene ends were 0 bases for V and 3 bases for J; bases not matched to a gene: 6. The CDR3 sequence: CASSLWDRAGHTEAFF. For the CDR3, the DNA is TGTGCCAGCAGTTTATGGGACAGGGCGGGGCACACTGAAGCTTTCTTT.

A few counts support this clonotype. The genes are TRBV20-1 and TRBJ1-3; the match to TRBD1 covers 8 bases. Germline V gene lookup returns CDR1 DFQATT and CDR2 SNEGSKA (reference sequence). CDR3 length: 15 residues. V dropped 4 bases and J dropped 0; count of bases not matched to a gene: 5. CDR3 nucleotides: TGCAGTGCTATACCGGACAGGGTCTCTGGAAACACCATATATTTT. This encodes CSAIPDRVSGNTIYF.

The gene calls are TRBV19 and TRBJ1-1; D perhaps matches TRBD1 (5 bases). Trimming removed 6 bases from V and 1 base from J, with 9 bases in between. The CDR3 spans 13 residues. Per germline, CDR1 LNHDA and CDR2 SQIVND (reference sequence). The CDR3 reads CASSNTGNTEAFF. CDR3 DNA sequence: TGTGCCAGTAGCAATACAGGGAACACTGAAGCTTTCTTT.

This clonotype was observed a handful of times. The chain uses TRBV10-3 and TRBJ2-7, with D perhaps matching TRBD1 or TRBD2 (5 bases each). Germline assignment: CDR1 ENHRY and CDR2 SYGVKD. CDR3 length: 14 amino acids. Trimming shortened V by 10 bases and J by 6 bases, and 22 bases separated the two germline ends. DNA of the CDR3: TGTGCCAACTCTTTGACCAGGGAGAAGGGCGAGCAGTACTTC. As protein: CANSLTREKGEQYF.

The CDR3 loop is CASSIPPMNTEAFF. CDR3 sequence (DNA): TGTGCCAGTAGTATCCCGCCAATGAACACTGAAGCTTTCTTT. The chain carries TRBV19 and TRBJ1-1; no firm D call. The CDR3 is made up of 14 amino acids. Deletions cut 3 bases from V and 0 bases from J, with 8 bases between. Germline-derived CDR1 and CDR2 are LNHDA and SQIVND (reference sequence).

The CDR3, as DNA: TGTGCCAGCAGTCTCTCAAGGTTATCTAGAGCCAACGTCCTGACTTTC. Translation gives CASSLSRLSRANVLTF. The chain employs TRBV6-1 and TRBJ2-6, with no clear D. This CDR3 spans 16 amino acids. Germline V CDR1 and CDR2: MNHNS, SASEGT. The germline V and J ends were trimmed by 5 bases and 7 bases, with 18 bases remaining between them.

The J gene is TRBJ2-5, the V gene TRBV5-1; TRBD1 is a possible D gene (5 bases). Trimming cost V 0 bases and J 2 bases, with 5 bases left between them. Germline V gene data show CDR1 as SGHRS and CDR2 as YFSETQ. The CDR3 is made up of 13 amino acids. The DNA for the CDR3 is TGCGCCAGCAGCTTGGAGGGGCAAGAGACCCAGTACTTC. It codes for CASSLEGQETQYF.

This clonotype was detected only a few times. V gene TRBV24-1 combines with J gene TRBJ1-2; 7 bases fit TRBD1. Trimming took 3 bases from V and 2 from J; bases not matched to a gene: 2. Germline CDR1 and CDR2: KGHDR and SFDVKD. This CDR3 comprises 14 residues. This CDR3 is CATSDQDRNYGYTF. The DNA for the CDR3 is TGTGCCACCAGTGATCAGGACAGGAACTATGGCTACACCTTC.

The chain recombines TRBV19 with TRBJ2-6; possible D gene TRBD1, 5 bases. This CDR3 is built from 16 residues. The germline CDR1 and CDR2 sequences are LNHDA and SQIVND (reference sequence). Trimming left V 6 bases short and J 1 base short, with 13 bases between. The CDR3 spells CASRPGLSSGANVLTF. The DNA of the CDR3 is TGTGCCAGTAGACCAGGGCTTAGTTCTGGGGCCAACGTCCTGACTTTC.

The chain employs TRBV9 and TRBJ1-2; 9 positions match TRBD1. The CDR3 has 13 amino acids. Germline V gene lookup returns CDR1 SGDLS and CDR2 YYNGEE. J lost 5 bases, V lost 3 bases, and 2 bases had no gene match. The CDR3 loop is CASSAGTGYGYTF. CDR3 bases: TGTGCCAGCAGCGCAGGGACAGGGTATGGCTACACCTTC.

This clonotype came up a few times. The chain combines TRBV20-1 with TRBJ2-7; D is undetermined. Germline V lookup: CDR1 DFQATT, CDR2 SNEGSKA (reference sequence). Trimming took 5 bases from V and 0 from J, leaving 14 bases between them. CDR3 length: 14 amino acids. The DNA for the CDR3 is TGCAGTGCTTCGACGGATCTCCTCTCCTACGAGCAGTACTTC. It encodes CSASTDLLSYEQYF.

The J gene is TRBJ2-2, the V gene TRBV10-3; TRBD2 agrees at 11 bases. The CDR3 sequence is 15 residues long. V dropped 6 bases and J dropped 4; count of bases not matched to a gene: 4. Germline V gene data show CDR1 as ENHRY and CDR2 as SYGVKD. The chain's CDR3 is CAIRGTSGSTGELFF. Written as DNA, the CDR3 is TGTGCCATCAGGGGCACTAGCGGGAGCACCGGGGAGCTGTTTTTT.

The V and J genes are TRBV20-1 and TRBJ1-2; D is undetermined. This CDR3 has 13 residues. V lost 3 bases to trimming and J lost 4 bases, with 12 bases between them. The germline CDR1 and CDR2 sequences are DFQATT and SNEGSKA (reference sequence). CDR3 DNA: TGCAGTGCTAGTTCCAGTACCGGCTATGGCTACACCTTC. Residues: CSASSSTGYGYTF.

This clonotype has more than one count but fewer than ten. The J gene is TRBJ1-2, the V gene TRBV19; the match to TRBD1 covers 8 bases. This CDR3 has 14 amino acids. Germline V gene lookup returns CDR1 LNHDA and CDR2 SQIVND (reference sequence). V shed 3 bases, J shed 8 bases, and the junction held 8 bases outside the gene matches. The CDR3 nucleotides read TGTGCCAGTAGTATTGGCTGGACAGGGTTGGGCTACACCTTC. It encodes CASSIGWTGLGYTF.

This chain joins TRBV27 and TRBJ2-2; D may be TRBD1 or TRBD2 (5 bases each). Trimming stripped 6 bases from V and 0 bases from J, with 8 bases between. Germline V gene data show CDR1 as MNHEY and CDR2 as SMNVEV (reference sequence). There are 14 residues in the CDR3. The CDR3, as DNA: TGTGCCAGCAGATCGGGACCGAACACCGGGGAGCTGTTTTTT. Its translation is CASRSGPNTGELFF.

This chain uses TRBV19 with TRBJ1-5; D unresolved. V was trimmed by 5 bases and J by 0 bases, leaving 8 bases between them. The CDR3 is made up of 14 amino acids. Per germline, CDR1 LNHDA and CDR2 SQIVND (reference sequence). The CDR3 sequence is CASSPQNSNQPQHF. CDR3 DNA: TGTGCCAGTAGTCCACAAAATAGCAATCAGCCCCAGCATTTT. Complete variable domain (other parts from reference TRBV19 and TRBJ1-5): DGGITQSPKYLFRKEGQNVTLSCEQNLNHDAMYWYRQDPGQGLRLIYYSQIVNDFQKGDIAEGYSVSREKKESFPLTVTSAQKNPTAFYLCASSPQNSNQPQHFGDGTRLSIL.

This clonotype was observed a handful of times. This chain connects TRBV10-3 to TRBJ2-1; D is perhaps TRBD2 (6 bases). There are 12 residues in the CDR3. Germline values: CDR1 ENHRY, CDR2 SYGVKD. V lost 3 bases and J 14 bases, leaving 14 bases between the germline ends. In DNA, the CDR3 is TGTGCCATCAGTGAACTAGCCGAGTCTAAGTTCTTC. Translating gives CAISELAESKFF.

CDR3 DNA: TGTGCCAGCAGCCGGGACAGGGCCTCCTACGAGCAGTACTTC. Amino acid sequence: CASSRDRASYEQYF. The chain carries TRBV7-2 and TRBJ2-7, with 9 bases that match TRBD1. Germline V CDR1 and CDR2: SGHTA, FQGNSA. V lost 5 bases to trimming and J lost 0 bases; unmatched junction nucleotides: 2. This CDR3 spans 14 amino acids. The complete variable domain, with remaining parts taken from reference TRBV7-2 and TRBJ2-7, reads GAGVSQSPSNKVTEKGKDVELRCDPISGHTALYWYRQSLGQGLEFLIYFQGNSAPDKSGLPSDRFSAERTGGSVSTLTIQRTQQEDSAVYLCASSRDRASYEQYFGPGTRLTVT.

This clonotype came up a few times. This sequence joins TRBV10-3 and TRBJ2-5, with TRBD1 matching 8 bases. J lost 5 bases, V lost 7 bases, and 6 bases had no gene match. Germline V gene sequence: CDR1 ENHRY, CDR2 SYGVKD. CDR3 length: 13 residues. The CDR3 loop reads CAITPGGGETQYF. In nucleotides, the CDR3 is TGTGCCATCACCCCAGGGGGCGGCGAGACCCAGTACTTC.

This clonotype appeared a few times. The chain employs TRBV18 and TRBJ2-5; 11 bases are shared with TRBD2. CDR1 is KGHSH and CDR2 is LQKENI in the germline V gene. This CDR3 is built from 15 residues. V shed 6 bases and J 4 bases; nucleotides not matched to a gene: 7. The CDR3 region is CASSLSGGARETQYF. The CDR3 DNA sequence: TGTGCCAGCTCCCTTAGCGGGGGGGCACGAGAGACCCAGTACTTC.

The rearrangement links TRBV7-2 to TRBJ2-3; no firm D call. CDR1 and CDR2 (germline): SGHTA, FQGNSA. The CDR3 consists of 12 residues. Trimming removed 7 bases at V and 5 bases at J, with 10 bases between. CDR3 DNA: TGTGCCAGCAACGAGCTGAGAGATACGCAGTATTTT. Encoded protein: CASNELRDTQYF.

The chain uses TRBV7-6 and TRBJ2-1; 8 bases agree with TRBD2. V was clipped by 3 bases and J by 4 bases; unmatched bases: 2. The CDR3 contains 14 residues. The germline gives CDR1 SGHVS, CDR2 FNYEAQ. The chain's CDR3 is CASSLERGYNEQFF. The CDR3 nucleotides read TGTGCCAGCAGCTTGGAGCGGGGGTACAATGAGCAGTTCTTC.

A single count supports this clonotype. The chain couples TRBV12-3 or TRBV12-4 to TRBJ2-1; D is ambiguous. V was trimmed by 8 bases and J by 5 bases, leaving 13 bases between them. This CDR3 is built from 13 residues. The CDR3: CASDPTGHNEQFF. DNA of the CDR3: TGTGCCAGCGACCCGACTGGCCACAATGAGCAGTTCTTC.

This clonotype was seen just once. This chain connects TRBV5-6 to TRBJ1-6; a weak D match, TRBD1 (6 bases). This CDR3 comprises 19 residues. Germline V gives CDR1 SGHDT, CDR2 YYEEEE. V lost 3 bases, J lost 0 bases, and 19 bases lay in between. The CDR3 DNA reads as TGTGCCAGCAGCTCACCACCTCGCGGGGGCAACTCCTATAATTCACCCCTCCACTTT. Its protein is CASSSPPRGGNSYNSPLHF.

The rearrangement links TRBV24-1 to TRBJ1-4; 9 bases map to TRBD1. Germline V lookup: CDR1 KGHDR, CDR2 SFDVKD. The CDR3 extends over 14 amino acids. With V trimmed by 9 bases and J by 9 bases, 10 bases remained unmatched. CDR3 loop: CATAHRGRDQKLFF. The CDR3 nucleotides are TGTGCCACCGCCCACAGGGGGCGCGATCAAAAACTGTTTTTT.

The CDR3 coding sequence is TGTGCCAGCAGCTTTAGCCACAGATCCGGGGAGCTGTTTTTT. Protein: CASSFSHRSGELFF. The V and J genes are TRBV7-2 and TRBJ2-2, with D unclear. Germline V gene lookup returns CDR1 SGHTA and CDR2 FQGNSA. This CDR3 is built from 14 residues. Trimming took off 3 bases at V and 6 bases at J, with 11 bases between the two ends.

Only a few counts were recorded for this clonotype. The chain links TRBV27 to TRBJ2-5; D call uncertain. Trimming left V 6 bases short and J 2 bases short, with 4 bases between. The CDR3 totals 11 residues. From germline, CDR1 is MNHEY and CDR2 SMNVEV (reference sequence). CDR3 protein: CASRTQETQYF. The CDR3 nucleotides are TGTGCCAGCAGAACTCAAGAGACCCAGTACTTC.

This clonotype was counted between two and nine times. This chain links TRBV11-2 with TRBJ1-2; D not certain. Trimming cost V 0 bases and J 2 bases, with 10 bases left between them. This CDR3 spans 15 amino acids. In germline, CDR1 is SGHAT, CDR2 FQNNGV. CDR3 DNA sequence: TGTGCCAGCAGCTTAGATCCGGCAGGAAACTATGGCTACACCTTC. Its translation is CASSLDPAGNYGYTF.

The table lists this clonotype with a few counts. The chain is built from TRBV28 and TRBJ2-7, with TRBD1 matching over 7 bases. CDR3 length: 15 amino acids. Unmatched junction bases numbered 12, after V lost 7 bases and J lost 3 bases. Germline values: CDR1 MDHEN, CDR2 SYDVKM. CDR3: CASNEVTGAFYEQYF. The CDR3 bases are TGTGCCAGCAACGAAGTCACAGGGGCATTCTACGAGCAGTACTTC. Complete variable domain (other parts from reference TRBV28 and TRBJ2-7): DVKVTQSSRYLVKRTGEKVFLECVQDMDHENMFWYRQDPGLGLRLIYFSYDVKMKEKGDIPEGYSVSREKKERFSLILESASTNQTSMYLCASNEVTGAFYEQYFGPGTRLTVT.

The CDR3 DNA is TGCAGCGGGACACCCTTAGGGGGACCCACAGATACGCAGTATTTT. Residues: CSGTPLGGPTDTQYF. The chain couples TRBV29-1 to TRBJ2-3; possible D gene TRBD1, 6 bases. Trimming took 7 bases from V and 2 from J, leaving 19 bases between them. CDR1 SQVTM and CDR2 ANQGSEA come from the germline V gene. The CDR3 is 15 amino acids.